This TCR beta chain was captured in a study of cytomegalovirus exposure and HLA in healthy donors. Whole-study results and caveats: In a later analysis, at a false discovery rate of 0.05, 17,000 or so TCR beta sequences matched HLA alleles.

Primers included in the PCR were 60 Vbeta and 13 Jbeta primers. The assay was immunoSEQ multiplex PCR, and TCRdb's table has in-frame clones only and misses some. The sample has over 100,000 clones; around nine tenths are singletons. A remark on this clone: What it binds is not known.

V gave up 2 bases and J gave up 3 bases, with 3 bases separating them. Germline assignment: CDR1 PRHDT and CDR2 FYEKMQ (reference sequence). CDR3 length: 12 amino acids. V and J are TRBV13 and TRBJ2-3, with D uncertain. Material for sequencing was PBMCs. The origin of this receptor is a woman in her twenties or thirties in good health and CMV-seronegative. The DNA of the CDR3 is TGTGCCAGCAGCTTATTAACAGATACGCAGTATTTT. As protein: CASSLLTDTQYF.